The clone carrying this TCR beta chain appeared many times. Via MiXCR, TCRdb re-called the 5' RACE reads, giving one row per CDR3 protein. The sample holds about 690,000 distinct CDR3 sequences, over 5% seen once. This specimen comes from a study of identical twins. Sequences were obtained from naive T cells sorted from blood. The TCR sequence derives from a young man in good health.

CDR3 amino acids: CASSSSLAGWGTEAFF. CDR3 sequence (DNA): TGTGCCAGCAGCTCCTCCCTCGCGGGTTGGGGGACTGAAGCTTTCTTT. The chain recombines TRBV7-2 with TRBJ1-1; D perhaps matches TRBD1 (5 bases). Germline V gene data show CDR1 as SGHTA and CDR2 as FQGNSA. Between the trimmed V and J ends, which lost 4 bases and 5 bases, there was a span of 20 bases. CDR3 length: 16 amino acids.